The subject of this entry is one TCR beta chain. Its antigen is not known. The source of the sample is a study of T-cell reconstitution after alpha-beta-depleted transplantation in children. Whole-study results and caveats: Most T-cell counts and diversity one year after the transplant came from T cells that were newly produced.

This sample's TCRbeta library carried unique molecular identifier barcodes. TCRdb re-called the PCR reads with MiXCR, one entry per CDR3 protein. This table has about 870,000 distinct CDR3 sequences, roughly 15% appearing once. Germline CDR1 reads SGHRS; CDR2 reads YFSETQ. The CDR3 has 13 residues. V was cut by 7 bases and J by 3 bases, with 13 bases left in between. The clonotype comes from a male patient between 10 and 17 years old who had a stem cell transplant for acute lymphoblastic leukemia, so the T cells may come from the graft donor. V usage is TRBV5-1 and J usage is TRBJ1-1; D may be TRBD1 (6 bases). Specimen: PBMCs, mostly from graft donor cells, collected 360 days after TCRalphabeta/CD19-depleted stem cell transplant. CDR3 sequence: CASVPDSYTEAFF. In nucleotides, the CDR3 is TGCGCCAGCGTCCCGGACAGTTACACTGAAGCTTTCTTT.